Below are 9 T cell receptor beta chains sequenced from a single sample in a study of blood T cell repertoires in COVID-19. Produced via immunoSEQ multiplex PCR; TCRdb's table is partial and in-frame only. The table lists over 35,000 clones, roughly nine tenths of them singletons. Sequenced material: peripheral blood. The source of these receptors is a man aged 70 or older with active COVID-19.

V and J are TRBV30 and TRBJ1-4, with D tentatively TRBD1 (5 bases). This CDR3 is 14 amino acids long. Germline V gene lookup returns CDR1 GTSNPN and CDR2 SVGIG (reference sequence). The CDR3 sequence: CALGPGLRNEKLFF. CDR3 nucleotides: TGTGCGCTTGGTCCGGGACTCCGAAATGAAAAACTGTTTTTT.

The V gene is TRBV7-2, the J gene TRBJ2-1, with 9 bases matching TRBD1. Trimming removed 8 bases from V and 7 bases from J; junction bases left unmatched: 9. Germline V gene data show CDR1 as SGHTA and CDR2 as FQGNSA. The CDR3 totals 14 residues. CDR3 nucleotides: TGTGCCAGCTTTCGGGACAGGGTCTTGAATGAGCAGTTCTTC. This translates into CASFRDRVLNEQFF.

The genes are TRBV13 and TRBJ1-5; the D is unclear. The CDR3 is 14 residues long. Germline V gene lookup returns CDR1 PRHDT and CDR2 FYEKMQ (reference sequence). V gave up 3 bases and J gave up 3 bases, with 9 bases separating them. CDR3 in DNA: TGTGCCAGCAGCTTGTACGGGGACAATCAGCCCCAGCATTTT. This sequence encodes CASSLYGDNQPQHF.

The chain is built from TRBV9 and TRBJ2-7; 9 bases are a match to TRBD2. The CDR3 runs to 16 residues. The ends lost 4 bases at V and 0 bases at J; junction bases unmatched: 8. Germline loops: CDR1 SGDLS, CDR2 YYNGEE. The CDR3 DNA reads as TGTGCCAGCAGCCCTCGACCTAGCGGGAACTCCTACGAGCAGTACTTC. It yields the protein CASSPRPSGNSYEQYF.

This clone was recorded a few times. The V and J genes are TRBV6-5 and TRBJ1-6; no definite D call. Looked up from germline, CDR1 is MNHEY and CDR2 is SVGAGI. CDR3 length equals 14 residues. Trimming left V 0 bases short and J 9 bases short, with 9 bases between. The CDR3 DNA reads TGTGCCAGCAGTTACTCGGCCCCTAGTTCACCCCTCCACTTT. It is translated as CASSYSAPSSPLHF.

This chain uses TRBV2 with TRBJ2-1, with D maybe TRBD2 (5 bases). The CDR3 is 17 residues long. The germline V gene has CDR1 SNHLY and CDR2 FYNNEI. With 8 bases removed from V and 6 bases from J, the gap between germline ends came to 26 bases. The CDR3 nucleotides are TGTGCCAGCGAGGTCCGGGCCACTAGGGCCCGAGGCAATGAGCAGTTCTTC. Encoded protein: CASEVRATRARGNEQFF.

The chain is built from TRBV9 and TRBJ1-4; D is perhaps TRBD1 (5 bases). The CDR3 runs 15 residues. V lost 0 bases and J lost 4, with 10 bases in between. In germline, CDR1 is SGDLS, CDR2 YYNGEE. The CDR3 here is CASSVEGRDNEKLFF. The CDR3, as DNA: TGTGCCAGCAGCGTAGAGGGCAGGGATAATGAAAAACTGTTTTTT.

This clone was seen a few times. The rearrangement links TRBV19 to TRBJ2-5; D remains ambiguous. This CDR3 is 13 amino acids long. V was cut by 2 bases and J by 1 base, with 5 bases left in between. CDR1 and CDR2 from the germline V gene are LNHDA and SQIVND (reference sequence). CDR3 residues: CASSITGQETQYF. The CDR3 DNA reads TGTGCCAGTAGTATAACGGGCCAAGAGACCCAGTACTTC.

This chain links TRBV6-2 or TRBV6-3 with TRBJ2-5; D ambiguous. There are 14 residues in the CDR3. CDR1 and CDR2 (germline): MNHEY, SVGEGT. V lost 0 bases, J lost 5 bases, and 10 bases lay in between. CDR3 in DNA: TGTGCCAGCAGTTACTCAGCCAGGCACGAGACCCAGTACTTC. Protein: CASSYSARHETQYF.